The next 28 T cell receptor beta chains were all read from a single sample in a study of Graves' ophthalmopathy and Graves' hyperthyroidism. TCR beta CDR3 amplification used RNA transcripts. Investigators did first-round RT-PCR with HTBI primers, then second-round multiplex PCR. One entry per CDR3 protein results from TCRdb running MiXCR on the multiplex PCR reads. Of 40,000 or so distinct CDR3 sequences in the sample, approximately 53% were seen once. The sequenced material came from peripheral blood. The receptors derive from an adult woman with stable Graves' hyperthyroidism.

The V call is TRBV19, the J call TRBJ1-2; 12 nucleotides line up with TRBD1. V dropped 4 bases and J dropped 6; count of bases not matched to a gene: 6. Per germline, CDR1 LNHDA and CDR2 SQIVND (reference sequence). There are 15 residues in the CDR3. The CDR3 region has the DNA TGTGCCAGTAGTACCCCCGGGACAGGGGGCAATGGCTACACCTTC. Amino acid sequence: CASSTPGTGGNGYTF.

The genes are TRBV29-1 and TRBJ1-1, with 11 bases aligning to TRBD1. Trimming cost V 1 base and J 3 bases; bases outside gene matches: 1. The germline V gene encodes CDR1 SQVTM and CDR2 ANQGSEA. This CDR3 region has 14 residues. CDR3 nucleotides: TGCAGCGTTGAAGGGACAGGGGGCCACACTGAAGCTTTCTTT. Its protein product is CSVEGTGGHTEAFF.

About this clonotype itself: Sequence at one end of the junction differs from germline and may be a read error. This chain links TRBV20-1 with TRBJ1-1; perhaps TRBD1 as D (5 bases). The CDR3 is 10 amino acids. Germline V gene data show CDR1 as DFQATT and CDR2 as SNEGSKA (reference sequence). The CDR3 sequence: CSVSGALASF. The CDR3 DNA reads as TGCAGTGTGTCCGGGGCGTTGGCTTCCTTC.

This clonotype was counted ten times or more. The rearrangement joins TRBV12-3 or TRBV12-4 to TRBJ2-7, with D possibly matching TRBD1 (6 bases). The length of the CDR3 is 13 residues. The germline V and J ends were trimmed by 6 bases and 1 base, with 10 bases remaining between them. The CDR3: CASRYRVSYEQYF. In nucleotides, the CDR3 is TGTGCCAGCAGATACAGGGTTTCCTACGAGCAGTACTTC.

This clonotype was detected ten times or more. This chain joins TRBV7-2 and TRBJ1-1; 8 positions match TRBD1. Germline CDR1 reads SGHTA; CDR2 reads FQGNSA. The CDR3 is 15 residues long. Trimming took 5 bases from V and 3 from J; bases not matched to a gene: 8. CDR3 nucleotide sequence: TGTGCCAGCAGCCAAAGGACAGGGTCGTACACTGAAGCTTTCTTT. Translating it yields CASSQRTGSYTEAFF.

The rearrangement links TRBV12-3 or TRBV12-4 to TRBJ2-5; 12 nucleotides agree with TRBD2. Unmatched junction bases numbered 10, after V lost 4 bases and J lost 13 bases. This CDR3 region has 14 residues. CDR3 nucleotides: TGTGCCAGCAGTTCCCACGGGGCTAGCGGGAGGGGGTACTTC. Protein product: CASSSHGASGRGYF.

V usage is TRBV7-2 and J usage is TRBJ2-7; maybe TRBD2 (6 bases). CDR3 length equals 16 residues. Germline lookup yields CDR1 SGHTA and CDR2 FQGNSA. V lost 7 bases to trimming and J lost 5 bases, with 24 bases between them. The CDR3 DNA reads TGTGCCAGCAACTCCCGGGCCAGCGCGGGGTGGGACGAGCAGTACTTC. Amino acid sequence: CASNSRASAGWDEQYF.

This clonotype was seen repeatedly, ten times or more. V usage is TRBV10-1 and J usage is TRBJ1-2, with TRBD1 as a possible D gene (5 bases). Germline V gene lookup returns CDR1 WNHNN and CDR2 SYGVQD (reference sequence). The CDR3 loop spans 14 amino acids. Trimming shortened V by 6 bases and J by 2 bases, and 13 bases separated the two germline ends. CDR3 sequence reads: CASSPSGVNYGYTF. The CDR3 nucleotides are TGCGCCAGCAGCCCCTCGGGGGTGAACTATGGCTACACCTTC.

Of note for this clonotype: One junction end does not reproduce the germline sequence, and a read error may be involved. The chain employs TRBV5-1 and TRBJ2-7; 10 bases line up with TRBD1. This CDR3 has 15 amino acids. Germline V gene lookup returns CDR1 SGHRS and CDR2 YFSETQ. CDR3 coding DNA: TGTGCCAGCAGCTTGGCCGGGACAGGGGCCTACGAGCAGTACTTC. Translating it yields CASSLAGTGAYEQYF.

V and J are TRBV9 and TRBJ2-5, with a possible D match to TRBD2 (6 bases). V was pared by 1 base and J by 3 bases, with 10 bases between. This CDR3 region has 14 residues. Germline assignment: CDR1 SGDLS and CDR2 YYNGEE. The CDR3 sequence is CASSVTAGEETQYF. The CDR3 DNA follows: TGTGCCAGCAGCGTAACAGCGGGTGAAGAGACCCAGTACTTC.

The V call is TRBV7-2, the J call TRBJ1-5; tentatively, D is TRBD1 (5 bases). The germline gives CDR1 SGHTA, CDR2 FQGNSA. With 5 bases removed from V and 9 bases from J, the gap between germline ends came to 17 bases. The CDR3 length is 14 residues. The CDR3 is CASSQGDGTGPQHF. CDR3 in DNA: TGTGCCAGCAGCCAAGGCGACGGGACGGGGCCCCAGCATTTT.

This chain links TRBV24-1 with TRBJ1-2; 9 positions match TRBD1. The CDR3 is 14 residues long. Germline V CDR1 and CDR2: KGHDR, SFDVKD. The V gene end was trimmed by 6 bases and the J gene end by 8 bases; junction bases not matched to a gene: 9. This CDR3 reads CATSRRTGEYGYTF. The CDR3, as DNA: TGTGCCACCAGTAGGCGGACAGGGGAGTACGGCTACACCTTC.

V usage is TRBV2 and J usage is TRBJ2-3; D is possibly TRBD1 (6 bases). From germline, CDR1 is SNHLY and CDR2 FYNNEI. V was shortened by 4 bases and J by 1 base, with 9 bases between the two germline ends. The CDR3 sequence is 14 residues long. The CDR3 here is CASSGAGGTDTQYF. CDR3 DNA: TGTGCCAGCAGTGGGGCAGGGGGCACAGATACGCAGTATTTT.

This clonotype was recorded many times. This chain connects TRBV30 to TRBJ1-4, with D unresolved. The length of the CDR3 is 10 residues. V lost 1 base and J lost 7, with 1 base in between. CDR1 GTSNPN and CDR2 SVGIG come from the germline V gene (reference sequence). The CDR3 DNA is TGTGCCTGGAGTGGTGAAAAACTGTTTTTT. Protein: CAWSGEKLFF.

On this clonotype: No conserved phenylalanine or tryptophan is present at the end of the CDR3, so a read error is the likely explanation. The limits of the CDR3 on the DNA are not certain, so only TCRdb's listed CDR3 is given. The V gene is TRBV9, the J gene TRBJ1-3; the table's D call, TRBD1, has no DNA check behind it. In germline, CDR1 is SGDLS, CDR2 YYNGEE. The length of the CDR3 is 10 amino acids, counting both ends. The CDR3: CASSVKTGTL.

This clonotype was counted once. An end of the junction does not agree with germline; a read error may underlie this. The J gene is TRBJ2-3, the V gene TRBV30; 8 bases agree with TRBD2. CDR1 GTSNPN and CDR2 SVGIG come from the germline V gene (reference sequence). CDR3 size: 14 residues. The CDR3 loop is CAYNSGMGTGTQYF. The CDR3 DNA follows: TGTGCCTACAATAGCGGGATGGGCACAGGTACGCAGTATTTT. The variable domain in full, with the rest retrieved from reference TRBV30 and TRBJ2-3, is SQTIHQWPATLVQPVGSPLSLECTVEGTSNPNLYWYRQAAGRGLQLLFYSVGIGQISSEVPQNLSASRPQDRQFILSSKKLLLSDSGFYLCAYNSGMGTGTQYFGPGTRLTVL.

The J gene is TRBJ1-3, the V gene TRBV2, with TRBD1 as a possible D gene (5 bases). The V end was cut by 4 bases, the J end by 2 bases, with 9 bases between. The CDR3 is 14 amino acids. Germline V gives CDR1 SNHLY, CDR2 FYNNEI. For the CDR3, the DNA is TGTGCCAGCAGTGTGGGAGGGGCTGGAAACACCATATATTTT. This gives the protein CASSVGGAGNTIYF. The entire variable domain, with the rest obtained from reference TRBV2 and TRBJ1-3, is as follows: EPEVTQTPSHQVTQMGQEVILRCVPISNHLYFYWYRQILGQKVEFLVSFYNNEISEKSEIFDDQFSVERPDGSNFTLKIRSTKLEDSAMYFCASSVGGAGNTIYFGEGSWLTVV.

J is TRBJ2-5 and V is TRBV7-9; TRBD2 agrees at 11 bases. The CDR3 sequence is 13 residues long. Losses at the gene ends were 9 bases for V and 1 base for J; bases not matched to a gene: 1. CDR1 is SEHNR and CDR2 is FQNEAQ in the germline V gene (reference sequence). CDR3 amino acids: CASSGRAQETQYF. The CDR3 DNA follows: TGTGCCAGTAGCGGGAGGGCCCAAGAGACCCAGTACTTC.

V gene TRBV20-1 combines with J gene TRBJ2-5, with a weak D call TRBD2 (6 bases). Germline V gives CDR1 DFQATT, CDR2 SNEGSKA (reference sequence). V dropped 3 bases and J dropped 1 base, with 15 bases sitting between them. The CDR3 runs to 15 residues. CDR3 sequence reads: CSASPVGSGQETQYF. Written as DNA, the CDR3 is TGCAGTGCTAGTCCAGTCGGTAGCGGCCAAGAGACCCAGTACTTC.

There are many counts of this clonotype. J is TRBJ1-2 and V is TRBV5-1; D is unclear. V dropped 1 base and J dropped 8 bases, with 9 bases sitting between them. Germline CDR1 reads SGHRS; CDR2 reads YFSETQ. The CDR3 contains 12 residues. The CDR3 region is CASSLSGNGYTF. CDR3 DNA sequence: TGCGCCAGCAGCTTGAGCGGGAACGGCTACACCTTC. The variable domain in full, completed from reference TRBV5-1 and TRBJ1-2, reads KAGVTQTPRYLIKTRGQQVTLSCSPISGHRSVSWYQQTPGQGLQFLFEYFSETQRNKGNFPGRFSGRQFSNSRSEMNVSTLELGDSALYLCASSLSGNGYTFGSGTRLTVV.

This clonotype has more than one count but fewer than ten. J is TRBJ2-5 and V is TRBV29-1, with 10 nucleotides matching TRBD1. The V segment lost 5 bases and the J segment 4 bases; nucleotides outside the gene matches: 4. Germline CDR1 reads SQVTM; CDR2 reads ANQGSEA. CDR3 size: 13 residues. CDR3 residues: CSVSTGGGETQYF. The CDR3 nucleotides read TGCAGCGTTTCGACAGGGGGCGGAGAGACCCAGTACTTC.

The table lists this clonotype with many counts. The V and J genes are TRBV11-2 and TRBJ1-6, with 7 nucleotides matching TRBD1. CDR3 length equals 17 residues. Per the germline V gene, CDR1 is SGHAT and CDR2 is FQNNGV. The V and J ends lost 3 bases and 3 bases, in that order; junction bases with no gene match: 8. The CDR3 reads CASSLRDRAFYNSPLHF. The CDR3 coding sequence is TGTGCCAGCAGCTTGAGAGACAGGGCGTTCTATAATTCACCCCTCCACTTT.

The chain links TRBV20-1 to TRBJ2-7; D is unclear. Looked up from germline, CDR1 is DFQATT and CDR2 is SNEGSKA (reference sequence). The CDR3 extends over 13 amino acids. CDR3 DNA sequence: TGCAGCGTTGGAGAGTCCGACGGCTACGAGCAGTACTTC. Translating it yields CSVGESDGYEQYF.

J is TRBJ2-2 and V is TRBV24-1, with 13 bases that match TRBD2. The V gene end was trimmed by 4 bases and the J gene end by 4 bases; junction bases not matched to a gene: 5. The germline gives CDR1 KGHDR, CDR2 SFDVKD. The CDR3 length is 17 residues. CDR3 coding DNA: TGTGCCACCAGTGACCGACTAGCGGGAGGACGCACCGGGGAGCTGTTTTTT. It specifies CATSDRLAGGRTGELFF.

Remarks on this clonotype: Sequence at one end of the junction differs from germline and may be a read error. The chain joins TRBV7-7 to TRBJ2-7, with D possibly TRBD1 on 6 matching bases. The CDR3 spans 17 residues. The germline V gene encodes CDR1 SSHAT and CDR2 FNYEAQ (reference sequence). CDR3 in amino acids: CASSLDSQGTQPYEQYF. The CDR3 DNA reads TGTGCTAGCAGCTTGGACAGCCAGGGGACCCAACCCTACGAGCAGTACTTC. Complete variable domain (other parts from reference TRBV7-7 and TRBJ2-7): GAGVSQSPRYKVTKRGQDVTLRCDPISSHATLYWYQQALGQGPEFLTYFNYEAQPDKSGLPSDRFSAERPEGSISTLTIQRTEQRDSAMYRCASSLDSQGTQPYEQYFGPGTRLTVT.

With respect to this clonotype: At one of its ends the junction is not consistent with the germline gene, which may arise from a read error. The V and J genes are TRBV6-5 and TRBJ1-1; TRBD1 is a possible D gene (5 bases). Germline V lookup: CDR1 MNHEY, CDR2 SVGAGI. CDR3 size: 13 residues. This chain's CDR3 is CVSGDQGNTEAFF. The DNA of the CDR3 is TGTGTCAGCGGTGACCAGGGAAACACTGAAGCTTTCTTT.

A word on this clonotype: Sequence at one end of the junction differs from germline and may be a read error. The chain employs TRBV5-1 and TRBJ2-5; 13 positions agree with TRBD2. This CDR3 spans 17 amino acids. Germline loops: CDR1 SGHRS, CDR2 YFSETQ. This chain's CDR3 is CASSAKGLAGRWETQYF. The CDR3 region has the DNA TGTGCCAGCAGCGCCAAGGGACTAGCGGGACGTTGGGAGACCCAGTACTTC.

V and J are TRBV20-1 and TRBJ1-1; perhaps TRBD1 as D (6 bases). The germline CDR1 and CDR2 sequences are DFQATT and SNEGSKA (reference sequence). The CDR3 consists of 11 residues. Trimming took off 4 bases at V and 10 bases at J, with 13 bases between the two ends. CDR3 residues: CSAIGGGVAFF. CDR3 bases: TGCAGTGCTATCGGGGGCGGGGTAGCTTTCTTT.